This T cell receptor beta chain emerged from a study of blood T cells in healthy people across ages. As concerns this clonotype: Its antigen remains unidentified.

Study results and limitations: Naive and antigen-experienced cells were not separated, limiting conclusive comparison.

It was with a sample-barcoded 5' primer and a J-beta primer mix that a second PCR of about 7 to 12 cycles was run. MiXCR was run by TCRdb on the 5' RACE reads, yielding one entry per CDR3 protein. This table has approximately 830,000 distinct CDR3 sequences, less than 80% appearing once. Extractions gave at least 5.5 micrograms of total RNA per sample. V was pared by 5 bases and J by 0 bases, with 8 bases between. This CDR3 comprises 13 residues. CDR1 is DFQATT, CDR2 SNEGSKA, per germline (reference sequence). Sequenced: blood. The sequence was collected from a man aged 25 to 40 in good health. The chain carries TRBV20-1 and TRBJ1-5; unclear D gene. CDR3 nucleotides: TGCAGTGCTGTCGAGCATAGCAATCAGCCCCAGCATTTT. It specifies CSAVEHSNQPQHF.